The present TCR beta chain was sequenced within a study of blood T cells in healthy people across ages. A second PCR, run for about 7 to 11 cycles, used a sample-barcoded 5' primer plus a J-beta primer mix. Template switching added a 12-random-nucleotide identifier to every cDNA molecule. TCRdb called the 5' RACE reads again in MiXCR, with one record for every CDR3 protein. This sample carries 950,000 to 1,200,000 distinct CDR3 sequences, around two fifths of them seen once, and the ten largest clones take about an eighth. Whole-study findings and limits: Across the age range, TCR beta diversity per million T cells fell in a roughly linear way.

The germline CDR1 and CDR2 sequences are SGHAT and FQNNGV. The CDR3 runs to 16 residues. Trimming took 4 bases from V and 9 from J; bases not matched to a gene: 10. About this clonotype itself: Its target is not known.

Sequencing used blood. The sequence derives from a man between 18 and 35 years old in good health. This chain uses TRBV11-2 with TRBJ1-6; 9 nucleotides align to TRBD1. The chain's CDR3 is CASSYSGQGPTSPLHF. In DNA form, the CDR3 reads TGTGCCAGCAGCTACTCAGGACAGGGGCCAACTTCACCCCTCCACTTT.